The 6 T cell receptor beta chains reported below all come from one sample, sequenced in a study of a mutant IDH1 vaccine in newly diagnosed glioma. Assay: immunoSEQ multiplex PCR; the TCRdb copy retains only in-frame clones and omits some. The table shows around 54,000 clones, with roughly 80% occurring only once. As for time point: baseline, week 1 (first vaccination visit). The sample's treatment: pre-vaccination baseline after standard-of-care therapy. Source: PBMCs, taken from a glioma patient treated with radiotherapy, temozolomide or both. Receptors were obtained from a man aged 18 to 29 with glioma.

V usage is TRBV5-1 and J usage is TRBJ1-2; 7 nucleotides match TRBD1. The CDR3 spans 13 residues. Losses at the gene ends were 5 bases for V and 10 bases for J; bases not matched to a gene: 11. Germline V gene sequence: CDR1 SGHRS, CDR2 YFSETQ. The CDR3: CASRTGTATIYTF. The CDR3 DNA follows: TGCGCCAGCAGGACAGGGACGGCAACTATCTACACCTTC.

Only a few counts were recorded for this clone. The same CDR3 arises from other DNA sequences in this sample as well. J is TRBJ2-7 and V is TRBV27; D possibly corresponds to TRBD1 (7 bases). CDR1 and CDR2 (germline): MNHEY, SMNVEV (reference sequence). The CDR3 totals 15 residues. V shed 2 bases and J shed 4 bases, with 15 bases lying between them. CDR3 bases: TGTGCCAGCAGTTTAGACAGGGACTTAGGGTACGAGCAGTACTTC. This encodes CASSLDRDLGYEQYF.

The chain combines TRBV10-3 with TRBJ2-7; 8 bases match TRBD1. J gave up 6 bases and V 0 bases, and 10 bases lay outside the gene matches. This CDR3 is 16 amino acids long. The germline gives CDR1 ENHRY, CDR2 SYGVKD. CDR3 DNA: TGTGCCATCAGTGAGTCGACTGAGACAGGGGAAGCCGAGCAGTACTTC. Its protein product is CAISESTETGEAEQYF.

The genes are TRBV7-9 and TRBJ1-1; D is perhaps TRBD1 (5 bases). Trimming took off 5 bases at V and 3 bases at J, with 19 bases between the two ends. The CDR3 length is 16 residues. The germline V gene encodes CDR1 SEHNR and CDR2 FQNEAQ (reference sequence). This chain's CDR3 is CASSAAGGRGDTEAFF. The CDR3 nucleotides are TGTGCCAGCAGCGCCGCCGGGGGAAGGGGTGACACTGAAGCTTTCTTT.

DNA for the CDR3: TGTGCCAGCAGCTTAGAGGGTGCGCAGCCCCAGCATTTT. Encoded protein: CASSLEGAQPQHF. This chain joins TRBV7-2 and TRBJ1-5, with unresolved D. The germline V and J ends were trimmed by 1 base and 7 bases, with 8 bases remaining between them. Per germline, CDR1 SGHTA and CDR2 FQGNSA. The CDR3 sequence is 13 residues long.

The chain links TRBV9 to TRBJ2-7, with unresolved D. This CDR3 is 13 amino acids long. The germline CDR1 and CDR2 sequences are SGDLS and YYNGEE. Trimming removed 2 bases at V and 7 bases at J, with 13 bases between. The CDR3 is CASSVQAIGEQYF. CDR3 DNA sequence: TGTGCCAGCAGCGTGCAGGCAATAGGGGAGCAGTACTTC.